What follows describes a single TCR beta chain. Its cognate antigen has yet to be identified. Base qualities are missing; no much larger clone stands one base away. The sample belongs to a study of naive and memory T cell subsets (dated by TCRdb to the late 2010s). Regarding the research as a whole: The study applied an open-source, UMI-based TCR alpha and beta sequencing pipeline to sorted naive and memory peripheral blood T cell subsets. The functional CMV T cell responses agreed completely with IgG serology results. RNA was DNase-treated and reverse transcribed with TCR constant-region primers, mostly using SuperScript III.

Overall study outcomes, separate from this receptor: Each clonotype was defined as a single alpha or beta chain sequence rather than as a paired alpha/beta receptor. After error correction, only a single occurrence was seen for over 95% of naive TCR sequences, so much steeper abundance distributions were produced than in memory subsets. No ground truth was available to validate the repertoire findings for the naive and memory subsets. RNA-based TCR counts may be affected by expression changes linked to T cell activation and differentiation. The abundance of TCRs followed a power law with an exponent that differed between naive and memory subsets yet stayed consistent across the three individuals. In both CD4 and CD8 cells, the Gini index increased while Shannon and inverse Simpson diversity decreased from naive through CM, EM and EMRA. Naive repertoires, especially CD8, contained a few larger clonotypes, possibly memory cells re-expressing CD45RA.

Libraries were built with UMI-ligation and nested PCR. The beta constant-region primer consisted of an equimolar mixture of two oligonucleotides that together covered TRBC1 and TRBC2. A single-stranded oligonucleotide bearing the SP2 primer plus a 12-nucleotide UMI was ligated onto the 3' end of the cDNA by T4 RNA ligase 1. The ligated cDNA went through four rounds of PCR with nested alpha and beta constant-region primers together with the SP2 primer. Incubation of the ligation reaction lasted about 20-25 hours at 16 degrees C. PCR2 was usually performed as a SYBR Green qPCR and halted at a preset threshold so that over-amplification would not occur. Every purification after the first one was done using Agencourt AMPure XP magnetic beads. Libraries were quantified by Qubit and checked on a TapeStation, with a main peak expected near 650 bp. The pooled libraries were sequenced on an Illumina MiSeq using v2 2x251 paired-end kits, which usually yielded 1-2 million reads per sample. Each sample's library went into the pool at about 4.1 nM, and roughly 4.5-7.5% PhiX was added to help with cluster recognition. As for how the authors treated the data: Using tag matching that tolerated one base-pair mismatch, Decombinator assigned V and J genes to FASTQ reads that had been processed by Demultiplexor. Collapsinator used UMIs to correct both sequencing errors and frequency errors arising from PCR heterogeneity. CDR3Translator translated TCRs and extracted CDR3s from the conserved cysteine to the FGXG phenylalanine, flagging non-productive sequences. Gini, Shannon entropy and inverse Simpson indices were computed after subsampling the repertoires to the same number of UMI-defined TCRs. Power-law fits to clonotype abundance distributions were performed by maximum likelihood within the linear range. Similar UMI counts, unique TCR numbers and clonal distributions were obtained with the pipeline and with MIGEC on one naive CD8 sample. One analysis removed from the naive repertoire any naive TCRs that were also present in any memory subset from the same donor. A set of several thousand CMV-associated CDR3 sequences, compiled from VDJdb and a published dataset, was used to search the repertoires. The public reads were reanalyzed by TCRdb: fastp trimming at Q25, MiXCR alignment, in-frame beta chains only. Records with the same CDR3 protein are collapsed into one entry carrying the most frequent genes and DNA. The V and J calls were not made by the authors but by TCRdb's processing. The sample includes 120,000 to 150,000 distinct CDR3 sequences, with approximately 15% observed a single time. In total, the top ten clones hold approximately 0.13% of the sample.

Separate amplification of TCR alpha and beta chain libraries was performed from the second PCR step onward. Donor CMV status was determined by IFNgamma production from CD4+ T cells after overnight stimulation of fresh PBMCs with CMV viral lysate. CD4 T cells were positively selected with Miltenyi beads, followed by positive selection of CD8 T cells from the CD4-negative fraction. Cells were stained for CD3, CD4, CD8, CD45RA, CD27 and a live/dead dye and were sorted on a BD Aria II into four subsets based on CD45RA and CD27. Three healthy volunteers provided blood, and the blood of each volunteer was split into CD4 and CD8 T cells and then into four differentiation subsets. Around 120 ml of peripheral blood was collected from each donor, and PBMC were isolated from the blood using Ficoll-Paque PLUS density-gradient centrifugation. Sorted cells were lysed in RLT buffer, and RNA was extracted with a Qiagen RNeasy kit and stored at -80°C.

Reading the germline V gene gives CDR1 MDHEN and CDR2 SYDVKM. V was cut back by 6 bases and J by 2 bases, leaving a gap of 9 bases between them. From cysteine to phenylalanine, the CDR3 is 13 amino acids long. Just the 39-base CDR3 DNA is kept, in frame starting at base 1. Sequencing was performed on naive CD4+ T cells from blood. Reading the label with the study, this specimen's cell subset or site is: naive T cells, CD45RA high CD27+. This receptor was obtained from a human donor in good health. The rearrangement joined TRBV28 to TRBJ2-3; possibly the D gene is TRBD1, per 6 matching bases. The CDR3 protein: CASRRDNTDTQYF. In nucleotide form, the sequence is TGTGCCAGCAGACGGGACAACACAGATACGCAGTATTTT.